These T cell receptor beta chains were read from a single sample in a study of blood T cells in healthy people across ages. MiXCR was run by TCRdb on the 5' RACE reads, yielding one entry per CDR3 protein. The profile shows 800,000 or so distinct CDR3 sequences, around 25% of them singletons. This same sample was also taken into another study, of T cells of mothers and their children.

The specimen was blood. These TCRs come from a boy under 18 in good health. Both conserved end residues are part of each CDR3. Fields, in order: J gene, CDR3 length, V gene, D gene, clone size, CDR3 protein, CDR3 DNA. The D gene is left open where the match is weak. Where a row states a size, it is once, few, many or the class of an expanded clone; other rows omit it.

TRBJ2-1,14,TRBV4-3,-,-,CASSQVGEYNEQFF,TGCGCCAGCAGCCAAGTCGGGGAGTACAATGAGCAGTTCTTC
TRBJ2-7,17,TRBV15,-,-,CATSRERGAKSSYEQYF,TGTGCCACCAGCAGAGAGCGAGGGGCTAAGAGCTCCTACGAGCAGTACTTC
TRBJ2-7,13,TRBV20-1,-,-,CSAPDVNSYEQYF,TGCAGTGCTCCCGACGTGAACTCCTACGAGCAGTACTTC
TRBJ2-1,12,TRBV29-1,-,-,CSVEFYYNEQFF,TGCAGCGTGGAGTTCTACTACAATGAGCAGTTCTTC
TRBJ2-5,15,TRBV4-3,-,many,CASSQDGTPQETQYF,TGCGCCAGCAGCCAAGATGGTACGCCGCAAGAGACCCAGTACTTC
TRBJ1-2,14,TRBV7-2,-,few,CASSLGGIGYGYTF,TGTGCCAGCAGCTTAGGTGGCATAGGCTATGGCTACACCTTC
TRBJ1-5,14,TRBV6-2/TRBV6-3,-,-,CASSYSTENQPQHF,TGTGCCAGCAGTTACTCGACAGAGAATCAGCCCCAGCATTTT
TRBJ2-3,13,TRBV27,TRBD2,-,CASKRDLTDTQYF,TGTGCCAGCAAGCGGGACTTAACAGATACGCAGTATTTT
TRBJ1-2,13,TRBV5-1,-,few,CASSYEGFSGYTF,TGCGCCAGCAGCTACGAAGGGTTTAGTGGCTACACCTTC
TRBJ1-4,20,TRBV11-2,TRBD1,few,CASSLGGLGQGLITNEKLFF,TGTGCCAGCAGCCTGGGTGGTCTGGGACAGGGTCTTATCACTAATGAAAAACTGTTTTTT
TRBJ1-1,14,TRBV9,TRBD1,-,CASSVDRVGTEAFF,TGTGCCAGCAGCGTCGACAGGGTAGGCACTGAAGCTTTCTTT
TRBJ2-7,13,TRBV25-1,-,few,CASSEAGFYEQYF,TGTGCCAGCAGTGAAGCGGGGTTCTACGAGCAGTACTTC
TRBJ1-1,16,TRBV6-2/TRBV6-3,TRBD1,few,CASSPRQGSGNTEAFF,TGTGCCAGCAGTCCGCGACAGGGATCTGGGAACACTGAAGCTTTCTTT
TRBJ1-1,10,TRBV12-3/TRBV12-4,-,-,CASSLSPAFF,TGTGCCAGCAGTTTGTCTCCGGCTTTCTTT
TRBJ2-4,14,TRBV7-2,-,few,CASTPTTDRDIQYF,TGTGCCAGCACCCCGACGACCGATAGAGACATTCAGTACTTC
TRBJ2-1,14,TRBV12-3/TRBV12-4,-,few,CASRVTGSYNEQFF,TGTGCCAGCAGGGTGACAGGATCCTACAATGAGCAGTTCTTC
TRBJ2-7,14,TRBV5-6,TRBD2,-,CASSFGGVPYEQYF,TGTGCCAGCAGTTTCGGGGGGGTTCCCTACGAGCAGTACTTC
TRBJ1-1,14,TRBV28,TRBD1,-,CASRTGDQGTEAFF,TGTGCCAGCCGGACAGGGGATCAGGGCACTGAAGCTTTCTTT
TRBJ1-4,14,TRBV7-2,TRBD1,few,CASSLDRGHEKLFF,TGTGCCAGCAGCTTGGACAGGGGGCATGAAAAACTGTTTTTT
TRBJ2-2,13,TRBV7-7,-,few,CASSLSRQGELFF,TGTGCTAGCAGCTTATCCCGTCAAGGGGAGCTGTTTTTT
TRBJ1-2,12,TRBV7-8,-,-,CAVSAANYGYTF,TGTGCCGTGTCTGCGGCTAACTATGGCTACACCTTC
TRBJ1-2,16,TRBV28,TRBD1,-,CASSLIRTGDDYGYTF,TGTGCCAGCAGTTTAATTCGGACAGGGGATGACTATGGCTACACCTTC
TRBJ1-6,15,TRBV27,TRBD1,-,CASSYGTGMVSPLHF,TGTGCCAGCAGTTACGGGACAGGGATGGTTTCACCCCTCCACTTT
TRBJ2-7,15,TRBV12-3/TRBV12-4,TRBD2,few,CASSIRGDPAYEQYF,TGTGCCAGCAGTATTCGGGGGGACCCAGCCTACGAGCAGTACTTC
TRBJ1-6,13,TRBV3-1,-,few,CASSRGRDSPLHF,TGTGCCAGCAGCCGTGGACGGGATTCACCCCTCCACTTT
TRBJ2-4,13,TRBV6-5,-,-,CASSYQHGEIQYF,TGTGCCAGCAGTTACCAACACGGGGAGATTCAGTACTTC
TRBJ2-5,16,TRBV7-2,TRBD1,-,CASSLETGGGGEAQYF,TGTGCCAGCAGCTTAGAGACAGGGGGCGGAGGAGAGGCCCAGTACTTC
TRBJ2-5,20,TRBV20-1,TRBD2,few,CSARDRIRSYVREFGETQYF,TGCAGCGCTAGAGATCGCATCCGGTCCTACGTGCGGGAGTTTGGGGAGACCCAGTACTTC